The sequence of this T cell receptor beta chain was determined in a study of T cell changes during pregnancy in multiple sclerosis. The CDR3 has 13 residues. The V and J ends lost 2 bases and 6 bases respectively, with 11 bases between them. Germline V gives CDR1 MNHEY, CDR2 SVGAGI. Measured with immunoSEQ multiplex PCR; TCRdb has only the in-frame clones, and not every one. Here the sample spans some 74,000 clones, 92% being singletons. The sample was peripheral blood, taken after pregnancy. The sequence was obtained from a female donor in good health, enrolled as a control in a pregnancy study. This sequence joins TRBV6-5 and TRBJ2-7, with a weak D call TRBD2 (6 bases). The CDR3 is CASSYGRDFEQYF. The CDR3 nucleotides are TGTGCCAGCAGTTACGGGCGGGATTTCGAGCAGTACTTC.